This T cell receptor (beta chain) was sequenced during a study of CD8 T cells in Susac syndrome. Germline values: CDR1 MDHEN, CDR2 SYDVKM. The CDR3 is 13 residues long. V was cut by 6 bases and J by 1 base, with 9 bases left in between. About 0.45 to 1 ug RNA was reverse transcribed with random hexamers. Using its own MiXCR run on the immunoSEQ multiplex PCR reads, TCRdb lists one record per CDR3 protein. The table shows tens of thousands of distinct CDR3 sequences, with 93% occurring only once. High-throughput TCR beta sequencing covered peripheral CD8+ and CD4+ T cells. TEMRA cells were enriched by FACS, and CD4+ and CD8+ T cells were negatively isolated. This clonotype came up once.

This TCR derives from a human donor in good health. The chain recombines TRBV28 with TRBJ1-1, with a weak D call TRBD1 (5 bases). The sequenced sample was CD8+ T cells from PBMCs. CDR3 amino acids: CASSRDGNTEAFF. The CDR3, as DNA: TGTGCCAGCAGCAGGGACGGGAACACTGAAGCTTTCTTT.